The rows below give T cell receptor beta chains drawn from one sample of a study of OX40 agonist ivuxolimab in advanced cancers. The table came from immunoSEQ multiplex PCR; TCRdb's copy has only in-frame clones and leaves some out. The sample lists about 68,000 clones; roughly 80% were seen once. This material consisted of CD4+ or CD8+ T cells sorted from blood, taken in a trial of the OX40 agonist ivuxolimab. The origin of the receptors is an adult with an advanced solid tumor such as melanoma, head and neck, liver or kidney cancer. CDR3s include the opening cysteine and the closing phenylalanine or tryptophan. Each record gives: D gene, J gene, clone size, V gene, CDR3 protein, CDR3 DNA. A D gene is named only where the DNA matches it firmly. Some rows have no size entry. The others give once, few or many, or a class for an expanded clone.

NA TRBJ1-2 NA TRBV2 CASEPDRASNYGYTF TGTGCCAGCGAACCGGACCGGGCTTCTAACTATGGCTACACCTTC
NA TRBJ2-3 NA TRBV6-6 CASSYWPGATDTQYF TGTGCCAGCAGTTACTGGCCAGGGGCCACAGATACGCAGTATTTT
NA TRBJ2-3 once TRBV4-1 CASSQVRGLIKDTQYF TGCGCCAGCAGCCAAGTTAGGGGACTGATAAAAGATACGCAGTATTTT
NA TRBJ1-6 NA TRBV28 CASSFRLGSGSPLHF TGTGCCAGCAGTTTTCGATTGGGTTCGGGATCACCCCTCCACTTT
NA TRBJ1-2 NA TRBV2 CASSAGEYYGYTF TGTGCCAGCAGTGCTGGGGAATACTATGGCTACACCTTC
TRBD2 TRBJ2-3 once TRBV19 CASSPGSRAGDTDTQYF TGTGCCAGTAGTCCAGGGTCTCGCGCGGGGGACACAGATACGCAGTATTTT
TRBD1 TRBJ1-5 NA TRBV7-2 CASSLGGQSNQPQHF TGTGCCAGCAGCTTAGGGGGACAGAGCAATCAGCCCCAGCATTTT
NA TRBJ1-1 NA TRBV30 CAWRRGNTEAFF TGTGCCTGGAGAAGGGGGAACACTGAAGCTTTCTTT
TRBD2 TRBJ2-1 NA TRBV19 CASSSSSGGTFYNEQFF TGTGCCAGTAGTTCCTCTAGCGGGGGGACATTTTACAATGAGCAGTTCTTC
NA TRBJ1-6 NA TRBV6-5 CASSRTLNSPLHF TGTGCCAGCAGCCGGACACTTAATTCACCCCTCCACTTT
NA TRBJ1-5 once TRBV18 CASSLRQEGSQPQHF TGTGCCAGCTCCCTGAGACAGGAGGGGAGTCAGCCCCAGCATTTT
NA TRBJ2-5 few TRBV5-1 CASSLEPGSVRQETQYF TGCGCCAGCAGCTTGGAACCTGGTAGCGTGCGACAAGAGACCCAGTACTTC
NA TRBJ2-1 NA TRBV5-1 CASSLRGPLYNEQFF TGCGCCAGCAGCTTGCGCGGGCCCTTATACAATGAGCAGTTCTTC
NA TRBJ1-6 NA TRBV27 CASSLYGGGISPLHF TGTGCCAGCAGTTTATACGGAGGGGGGATTTCACCCCTCCACTTT
TRBD1 TRBJ1-1 NA TRBV4-1 CASSQDRAYTEAFF TGCGCCAGCAGCCAGGACAGGGCCTACACTGAAGCTTTCTTT
NA TRBJ2-2 NA TRBV5-1 CASLRDPKEDTGELFF TGCGCCAGCCTCCGCGACCCTAAAGAGGACACCGGGGAGCTGTTTTTT
TRBD1 TRBJ1-2 once TRBV7-6 CASRGMAGGADGYTF TGTGCCAGCAGGGGCATGGCAGGGGGCGCGGATGGCTACACCTTC
TRBD1 TRBJ2-4 NA TRBV29-1 CSARPGQGIGKNIQYF TGCAGCGCAAGACCCGGACAGGGGATCGGCAAAAACATTCAGTACTTC
NA TRBJ2-1 few TRBV7-9 CASSQTATYDNEQFF TGTGCCAGCAGCCAGACAGCGACATACGACAATGAGCAGTTCTTC
TRBD1 TRBJ2-5 NA TRBV4-1 CASSPGQAMQETQYF TGCGCCAGCAGCCCCGGACAGGCTATGCAAGAGACCCAGTACTTC
NA TRBJ1-2 NA TRBV28 CASSLWGAGYGYTF TGTGCCAGCAGTTTATGGGGGGCCGGCTATGGCTACACCTTC
TRBD2 TRBJ2-3 once TRBV5-4 CASSPGTSAGTDTQYF TGTGCCAGCAGCCCGGGGACTAGCGCCGGCACAGATACGCAGTATTTT
NA TRBJ1-2 NA TRBV18 CASSPSRTVYGYTF TGTGCCAGCTCACCATCTCGGACAGTCTATGGCTACACCTTC
TRBD2 TRBJ2-2 NA TRBV19 CASSITGGTGELFF TGTGCCAGTAGTATAACGGGAGGCACCGGGGAGCTGTTTTTT
NA TRBJ1-2 NA TRBV12-2 CASRYDNRENYGYTF TGTGCAAGTCGATACGATAACAGGGAGAACTATGGCTACACCTTC
NA TRBJ2-7 once TRBV6-6 CASSPGLGTYEQYF TGTGCCAGCAGTCCCGGACTGGGGACCTACGAGCAGTACTTC
NA TRBJ1-3 NA TRBV21-1 CASSKGGVTGLNSGNTIYF TGTGCCAGCAGCAAAGGAGGGGTGACAGGGCTAAACTCTGGAAACACCATATATTTT
NA TRBJ2-4 once TRBV6-5 CASSNLRDVIQYF TGTGCCAGCAGTAACCTCAGGGATGTCATTCAGTACTTC
TRBD2 TRBJ2-1 NA TRBV5-5 CASSLEGSGRSNEQFF TGTGCCAGCAGCTTGGAGGGTAGCGGGAGGAGTAATGAGCAGTTCTTC
NA TRBJ1-5 NA TRBV19 CASSIPGGADQPQHF TGTGCCAGTAGTATTCCGGGGGGCGCGGATCAGCCCCAGCATTTT
NA TRBJ1-2 NA TRBV19 CASSIVSQGYGYTF TGTGCCAGTAGTATAGTCTCCCAGGGCTATGGCTACACCTTC
NA TRBJ2-1 NA TRBV2 CASSDAGQYSYNEQFF TGTGCCAGCAGTGATGCCGGACAGTACTCCTACAATGAGCAGTTCTTC